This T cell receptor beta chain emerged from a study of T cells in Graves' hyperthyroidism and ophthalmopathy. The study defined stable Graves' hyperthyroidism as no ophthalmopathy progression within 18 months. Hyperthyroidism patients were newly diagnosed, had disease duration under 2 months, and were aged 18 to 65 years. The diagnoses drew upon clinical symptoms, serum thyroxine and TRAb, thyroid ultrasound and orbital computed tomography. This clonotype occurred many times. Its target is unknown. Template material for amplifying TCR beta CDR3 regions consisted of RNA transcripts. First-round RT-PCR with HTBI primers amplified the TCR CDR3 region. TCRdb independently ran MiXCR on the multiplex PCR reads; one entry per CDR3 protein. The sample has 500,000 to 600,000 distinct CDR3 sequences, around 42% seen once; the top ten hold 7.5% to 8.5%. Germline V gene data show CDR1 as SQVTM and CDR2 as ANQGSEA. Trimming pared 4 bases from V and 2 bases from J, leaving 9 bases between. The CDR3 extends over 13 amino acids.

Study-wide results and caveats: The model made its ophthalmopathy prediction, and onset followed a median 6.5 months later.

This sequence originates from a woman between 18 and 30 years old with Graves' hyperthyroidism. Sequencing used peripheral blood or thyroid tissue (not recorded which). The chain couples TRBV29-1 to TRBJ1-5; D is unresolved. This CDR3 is CSVVGNGNQPQHF. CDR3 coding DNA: TGCAGCGTTGTGGGGAATGGCAATCAGCCCCAGCATTTT.